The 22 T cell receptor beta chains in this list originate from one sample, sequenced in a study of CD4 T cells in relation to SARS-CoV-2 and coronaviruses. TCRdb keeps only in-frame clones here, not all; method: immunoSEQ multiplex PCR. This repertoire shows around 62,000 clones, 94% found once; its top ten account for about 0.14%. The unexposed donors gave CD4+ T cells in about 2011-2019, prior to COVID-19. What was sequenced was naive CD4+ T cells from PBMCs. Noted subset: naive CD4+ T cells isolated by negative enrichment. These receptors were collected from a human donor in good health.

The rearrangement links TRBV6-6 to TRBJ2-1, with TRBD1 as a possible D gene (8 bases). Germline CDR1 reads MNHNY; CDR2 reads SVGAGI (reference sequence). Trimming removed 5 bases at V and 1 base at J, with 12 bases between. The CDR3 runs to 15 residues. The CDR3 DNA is TGTGCCAGCAGTACAGGGGGAGGGTCCTACAATGAGCAGTTCTTC. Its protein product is CASSTGGGSYNEQFF.

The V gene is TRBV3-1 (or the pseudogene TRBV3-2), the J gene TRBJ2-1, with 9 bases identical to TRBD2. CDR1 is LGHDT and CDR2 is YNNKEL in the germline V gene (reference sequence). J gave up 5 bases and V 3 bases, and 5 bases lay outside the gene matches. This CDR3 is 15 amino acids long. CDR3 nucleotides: TGTGCCAGCAGCCACAGGGGGACTAGCCACAATGAGCAGTTCTTC. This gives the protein CASSHRGTSHNEQFF.

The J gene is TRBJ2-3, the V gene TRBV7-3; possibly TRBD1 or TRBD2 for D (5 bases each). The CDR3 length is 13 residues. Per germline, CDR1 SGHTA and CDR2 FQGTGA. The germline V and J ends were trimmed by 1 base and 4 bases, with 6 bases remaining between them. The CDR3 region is CASSLRGPDTQYF. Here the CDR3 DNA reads TGTGCCAGCAGCTTAAGGGGACCAGATACGCAGTATTTT.

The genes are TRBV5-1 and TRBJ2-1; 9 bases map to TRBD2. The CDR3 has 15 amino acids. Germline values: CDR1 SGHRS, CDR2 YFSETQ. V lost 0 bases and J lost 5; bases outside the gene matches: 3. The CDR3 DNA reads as TGCGCCAGCAGCTTGGCGCTAGCGGGAAACAATGAGCAGTTCTTC. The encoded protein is CASSLALAGNNEQFF.

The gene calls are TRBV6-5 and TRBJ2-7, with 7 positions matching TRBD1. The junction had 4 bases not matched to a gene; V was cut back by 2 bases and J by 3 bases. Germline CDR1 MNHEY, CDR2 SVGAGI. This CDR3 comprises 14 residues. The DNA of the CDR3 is TGTGCCAGCAGTTACAGGGGGCAGGTCTACGAGCAGTACTTC. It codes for CASSYRGQVYEQYF.

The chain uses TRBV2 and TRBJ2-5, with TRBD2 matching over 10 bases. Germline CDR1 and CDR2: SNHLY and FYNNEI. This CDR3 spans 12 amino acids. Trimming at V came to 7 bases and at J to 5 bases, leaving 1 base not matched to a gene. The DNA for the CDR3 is TGTGCCAGCAAGGGACTAGCGGAGACCCAGTACTTC. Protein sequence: CASKGLAETQYF.

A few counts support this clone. CDR3 bases: TGCGCCAGCAGCCAGACTAGTTCGGTCACCGGGGAGCTGTTTTTT. Its translation is CASSQTSSVTGELFF. The chain recombines TRBV5-1 with TRBJ2-2, with D possibly being TRBD2 (6 bases). With 4 bases removed from V and 4 bases from J, the gap between germline ends came to 14 bases. CDR1 SGHRS and CDR2 YFSETQ come from the germline V gene. The CDR3 sequence is 15 residues long.

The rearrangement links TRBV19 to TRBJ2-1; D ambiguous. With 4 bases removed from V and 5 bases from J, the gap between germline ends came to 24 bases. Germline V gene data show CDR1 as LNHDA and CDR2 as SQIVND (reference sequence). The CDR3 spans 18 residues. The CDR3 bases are TGTGCCAGTAGTAGCCTGACCCAGCCCCGTAATCCTAACAATGAGCAGTTCTTC. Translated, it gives CASSSLTQPRNPNNEQFF.

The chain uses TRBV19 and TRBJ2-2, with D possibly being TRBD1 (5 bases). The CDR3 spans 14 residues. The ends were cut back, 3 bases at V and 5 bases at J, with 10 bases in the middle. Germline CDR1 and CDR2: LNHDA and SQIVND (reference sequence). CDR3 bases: TGTGCCAGTAGTATCCAGGGTCGGACCGGGGAGCTGTTTTTT. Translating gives CASSIQGRTGELFF.

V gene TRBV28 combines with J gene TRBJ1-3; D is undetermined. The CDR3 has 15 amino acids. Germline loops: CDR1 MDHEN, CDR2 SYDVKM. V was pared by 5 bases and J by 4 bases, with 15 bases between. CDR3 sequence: CASSPGEPGGNTIYF. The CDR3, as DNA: TGTGCCAGCAGTCCCGGGGAGCCGGGGGGAAACACCATATATTTT.

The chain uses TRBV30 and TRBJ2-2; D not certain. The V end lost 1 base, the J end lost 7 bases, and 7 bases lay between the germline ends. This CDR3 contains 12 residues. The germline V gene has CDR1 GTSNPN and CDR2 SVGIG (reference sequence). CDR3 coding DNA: TGTGCCTGGAGTGCCCCGCGCGGGGAGCTGTTTTTT. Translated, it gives CAWSAPRGELFF.

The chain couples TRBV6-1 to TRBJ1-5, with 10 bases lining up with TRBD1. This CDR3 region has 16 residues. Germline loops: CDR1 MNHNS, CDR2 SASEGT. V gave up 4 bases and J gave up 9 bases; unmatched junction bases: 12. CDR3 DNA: TGTGCCAGCAGTGCGGGGACAGGGGACGGTGGCTCGCCCCAGCATTTT. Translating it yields CASSAGTGDGGSPQHF.

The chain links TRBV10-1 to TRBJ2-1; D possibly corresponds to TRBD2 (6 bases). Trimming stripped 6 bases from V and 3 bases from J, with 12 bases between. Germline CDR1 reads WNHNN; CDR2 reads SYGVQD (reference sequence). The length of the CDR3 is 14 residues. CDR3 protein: CASSAGPLYNEQFF. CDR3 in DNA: TGCGCCAGCAGCGCGGGACCCCTCTACAATGAGCAGTTCTTC.

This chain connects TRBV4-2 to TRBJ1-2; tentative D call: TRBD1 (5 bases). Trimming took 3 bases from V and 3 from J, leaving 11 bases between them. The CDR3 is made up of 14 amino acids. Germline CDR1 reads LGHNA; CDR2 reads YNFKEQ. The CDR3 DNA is TGTGCCAGCAGCCATGACGGGACGGACTATGGCTACACCTTC. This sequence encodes CASSHDGTDYGYTF.

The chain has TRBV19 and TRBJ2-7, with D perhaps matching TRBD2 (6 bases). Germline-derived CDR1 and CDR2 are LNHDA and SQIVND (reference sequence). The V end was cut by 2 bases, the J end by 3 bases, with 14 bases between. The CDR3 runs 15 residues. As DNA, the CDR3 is TGTGCCAGTAGTATACGGGGACTGGGACTCTACGAGCAGTACTTC. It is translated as CASSIRGLGLYEQYF.

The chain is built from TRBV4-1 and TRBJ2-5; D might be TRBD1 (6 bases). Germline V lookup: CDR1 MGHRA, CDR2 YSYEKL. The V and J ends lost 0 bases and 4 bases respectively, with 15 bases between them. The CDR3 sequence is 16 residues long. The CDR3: CASSQDGTGRRETQYF. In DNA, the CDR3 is TGCGCCAGCAGCCAAGATGGAACAGGGCGGCGAGAGACCCAGTACTTC.

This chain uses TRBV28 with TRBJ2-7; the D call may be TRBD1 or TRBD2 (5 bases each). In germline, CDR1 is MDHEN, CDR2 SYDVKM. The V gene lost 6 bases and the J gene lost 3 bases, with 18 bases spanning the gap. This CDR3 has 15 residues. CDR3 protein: CASSVEGFLSYEQYF. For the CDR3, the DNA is TGTGCCAGCAGCGTAGAGGGGTTCCTCAGCTACGAGCAGTACTTC.

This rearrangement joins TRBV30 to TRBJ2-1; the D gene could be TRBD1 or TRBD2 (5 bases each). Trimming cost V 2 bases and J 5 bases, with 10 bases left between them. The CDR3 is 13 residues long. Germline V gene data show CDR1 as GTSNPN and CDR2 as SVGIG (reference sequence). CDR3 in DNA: TGTGCCTGGAGTTCCGGGGCGGACAATGAGCAGTTCTTC. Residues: CAWSSGADNEQFF.

CDR3 sequence: CASREGDSSSYEQYF. CDR3 DNA: TGTGCCAGCAGGGAGGGGGACTCGAGCTCCTACGAGCAGTACTTC. The chain has TRBV2 and TRBJ2-7; the D call may be TRBD1 or TRBD2 (6 bases each). Germline V gene sequence: CDR1 SNHLY, CDR2 FYNNEI. V was pared by 6 bases and J by 0 bases, with 15 bases between. This CDR3 contains 15 residues.

The CDR3 DNA is TGTGCCAGCAGTTCCCCAAACCTCCGACAGGGCCGAAAGTTGAACACTGAAGCTTTCTTT. Translating gives CASSSPNLRQGRKLNTEAFF. J is TRBJ1-1 and V is TRBV28; the match to TRBD1 covers 7 bases. CDR3 length: 20 amino acids. Trimming cost V 4 bases and J 0 bases; bases outside gene matches: 20. The V gene's germline CDR1 is MDHEN and CDR2 SYDVKM.

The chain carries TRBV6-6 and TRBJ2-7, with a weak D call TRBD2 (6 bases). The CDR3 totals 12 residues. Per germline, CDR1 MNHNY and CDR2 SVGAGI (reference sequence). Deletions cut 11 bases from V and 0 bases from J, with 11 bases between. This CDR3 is CASGGNSYEQYF. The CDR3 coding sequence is TGTGCCTCCGGCGGGAACTCCTACGAGCAGTACTTC.

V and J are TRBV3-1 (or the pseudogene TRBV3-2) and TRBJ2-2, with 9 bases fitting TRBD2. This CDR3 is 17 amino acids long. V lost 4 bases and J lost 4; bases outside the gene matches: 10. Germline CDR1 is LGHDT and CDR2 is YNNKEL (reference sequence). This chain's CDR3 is CASSRPGLAISTGELFF. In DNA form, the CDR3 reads TGTGCCAGCAGCCGGCCGGGACTAGCAATCTCCACCGGGGAGCTGTTTTTT.